These T cell receptor beta chains were read from a single sample in a study of CD8 T cells in ankylosing spondylitis. TCRdb reprocessed the 5' RACE reads via MiXCR and lists one record per CDR3 protein. The top ten clones hold approximately 6.3% of a sample with about 240,000 distinct CDR3 sequences, around 7.8% of them seen once. Sample: blood, either unsorted or a sorted T cell fraction (not recorded which). The receptors derive from a male donor with ankylosing spondylitis or in good health (not recorded which). CDR3s include the opening cysteine and the closing phenylalanine or tryptophan. A D gene is named only where the DNA matches it firmly. Size tells how often a clone was seen (once, few, many) or the class of an expanded clone, and some rows leave it out.

NA | TRBJ2-6 | NA | TRBV6-5 | CASSYSMIVPGANVLTF | TGTGCCAGCAGTTACTCGATGATAGTCCCTGGGGCCAACGTCCTGACTTTC
NA | TRBJ2-2 | NA | TRBV7-9 | CASSLFGISNTGELFF | TGTGCCAGCAGCTTATTCGGGATATCGAACACCGGGGAGCTGTTTTTT
TRBD1 | TRBJ2-7 | few | TRBV7-2 | CASSLGQLRASEQYF | TGTGCCAGCAGCTTGGGACAGCTTAGAGCGTCCGAGCAGTACTTC
NA | TRBJ2-1 | many | TRBV5-1 | CASSFGQYNEQFF | TGCGCCAGCAGCTTTGGACAGTACAATGAGCAGTTCTTC
NA | TRBJ2-3 | many | TRBV4-2 | CASSQETANTDTQYF | TGTGCCAGCAGCCAAGAGACGGCGAACACAGATACGCAGTATTTT
TRBD1 | TRBJ1-5 | few | TRBV20-1 | CSARLLRDRSDQPQHF | TGCAGTGCTAGACTGCTCCGGGACAGGTCGGATCAGCCCCAGCATTTT
NA | TRBJ2-7 | many | TRBV4-2 | CASSPRLGSYEQYF | TGTGCCAGCAGCCCCCGGCTGGGGTCCTACGAGCAGTACTTC
NA | TRBJ2-3 | few | TRBV3-1 | CASSQDLGPGVTDTQYF | TGTGCCAGCAGCCAAGATCTTGGCCCGGGGGTAACAGATACGCAGTATTTT
NA | TRBJ2-3 | many | TRBV20-1 | CSATWILRDTDTQYF | TGCAGTGCAACCTGGATACTTAGGGACACAGATACGCAGTATTTT
TRBD1 | TRBJ2-2 | NA | TRBV11-1 | CASTPQGTVYTGELFF | TGTGCCAGCACCCCCCAGGGGACAGTTTACACCGGGGAGCTGTTTTTT
TRBD2 | TRBJ2-4 | many | TRBV11-1 | CASSFLSGTSVAKNIQYF | TGTGCCAGCAGCTTTCTTTCGGGGACTAGCGTAGCCAAAAACATTCAGTACTTC